This T cell receptor (beta chain) is drawn from a study of CD8+CD57+ T cells in acquired aplastic anemia. Study information: The mean DNA yield obtained from sorted CD4+ and CD8+ cells came to 3.2 ug. Healthy donor CD4+ cell samples had a mean of approximately 11 million reads. Study-level findings and limits: Researchers reported that CD8+ Simpson's diversity was not significantly different in patients versus controls. A set of approximately 29 CD8+ CDR3 sequences was shared between patients and controls, and these sequences appeared highly expressed in patients.

To note about this clonotype: Its specificity is unknown. Sequence at one end of the junction differs from germline and may be a read error.

Genomic DNA, the template, was used for profiling of the TCR beta VDJ and CDR3. A single record per CDR3 protein comes from TCRdb applying MiXCR to the reads. The sample lists hundreds of thousands of distinct CDR3 sequences; roughly 68% were seen once. The CDR3 totals 15 residues. Germline CDR1 and CDR2: SGHRS and YFSETQ. The sequence was obtained from a human donor in good health, serving as a control. Source material: sorted CD4+, CD8+, or CD8+CD57+ T cells (not recorded which) from PBMCs. The V and J genes are TRBV5-1 and TRBJ1-2; D remains unclear. CDR3 loop: CASSQPPVGRCGYTF. CDR3 nucleotides: TGTGCCAGCAGTCAACCCCCGGTCGGTAGGTGCGGCTACACCTTC.